The T cell receptor beta chain described here comes from a study of T cell repertoires in cytomegalovirus infection. Study as a whole: An indication of both CMV infection and matching HLA type came from public TCR beta signatures.

TCRdb redid the calling of the reads with MiXCR, one entry per CDR3 protein. The profile shows 300,000 or so distinct CDR3 sequences, approximately 10% of them singletons. This clonotype was detected ten times or more. CDR1 is LGHNT, CDR2 FRNRAP, per germline. The junction had 1 base not matched to a gene; V was cut back by 2 bases and J by 4 bases. This CDR3 comprises 14 residues. The J gene is TRBJ2-1, the V gene TRBV12-5, with TRBD2 matching 8 bases. This sequence originates from a human donor in good health (CMV status not recorded). Some clones in this sample may be carry-over from other donors' samples. Sample: PBMCs. The CDR3 DNA reads TGTGCTAGTGGTTTGACTAGCGGTTACAATGAGCAGTTCTTC. This translates into CASGLTSGYNEQFF.